The source of this T cell receptor beta chain is a study of shared clonotypes between healthy human individuals. Overall study results and limits: Represented diversity (both genetic and exposure-history) was limited by the small number of donors.

Deep-level running was used for the assay. Original processing methods: Sequence data from immunoSEQ were junction-only and lacked quality scores; consequently, filtering differed. Using immunoSEQ multiplex PCR, the repertoire was profiled, and TCRdb retains in-frame clones only, with some absent. The V and J calls and clone size were taken over from that table, and D and trimming were inferred from the DNA. This sample carries millions of clones, approximately 94% of them seen once, and the ten largest clones take roughly 0.15%. Remarks on this clone: What it recognizes is unknown.

Germline V gene data show CDR1 as KGHSH and CDR2 as LQKENI. J was trimmed by 5 bases and V by 6 bases; bases with no gene match: 8. The CDR3 contains 15 residues. The sequence came from a young man in good health. The sample consisted of naive CD4+ T cells sorted from blood. Subset reported: CD45RA+ positively selected. The gene calls are TRBV18 and TRBJ1-4, with 8 bases identical to TRBD1. This CDR3 reads CASSRGQGENEKLFF. CDR3 nucleotide sequence: TGTGCCAGCTCTCGTGGACAGGGCGAAAATGAAAAACTGTTTTTT.